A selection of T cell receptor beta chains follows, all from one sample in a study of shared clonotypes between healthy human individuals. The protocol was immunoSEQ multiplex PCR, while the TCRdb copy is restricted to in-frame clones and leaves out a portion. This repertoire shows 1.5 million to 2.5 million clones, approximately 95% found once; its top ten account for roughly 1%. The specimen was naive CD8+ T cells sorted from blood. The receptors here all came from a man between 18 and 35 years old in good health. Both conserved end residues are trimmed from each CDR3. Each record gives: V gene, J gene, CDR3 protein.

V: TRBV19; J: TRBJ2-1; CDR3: ASSNDRLPWGEQF
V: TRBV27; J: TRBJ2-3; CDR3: ASTGVSDTQY
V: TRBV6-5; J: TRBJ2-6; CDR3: AGRNSGANVLT
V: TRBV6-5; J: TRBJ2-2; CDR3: ASSYVGSNTGELF
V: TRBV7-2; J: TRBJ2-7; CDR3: ASSLGFSSYEQY
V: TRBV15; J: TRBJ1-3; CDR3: ATSSSEDTSGNTIY
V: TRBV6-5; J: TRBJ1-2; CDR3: ASSYSTDNYGYT
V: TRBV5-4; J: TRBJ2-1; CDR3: ASSDVSGAYEQF
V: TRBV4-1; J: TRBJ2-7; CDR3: ASSRIPGQGVHEQY
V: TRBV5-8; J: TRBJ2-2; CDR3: ASSSDGNTGELF
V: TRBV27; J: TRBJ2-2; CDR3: ASSWQTGELF
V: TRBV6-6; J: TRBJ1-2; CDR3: ASSVRGQGDGYT
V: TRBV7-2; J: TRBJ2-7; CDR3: ASSSGISYEQY
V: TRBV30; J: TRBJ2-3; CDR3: ALGLAGATDTQY
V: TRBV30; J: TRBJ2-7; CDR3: AWSADRGGITYEQY
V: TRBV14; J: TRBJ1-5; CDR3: ASSRPSGERNQPQH
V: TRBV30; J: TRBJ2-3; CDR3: AWEEGVTDTQY
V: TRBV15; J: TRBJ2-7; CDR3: ATSAAMDYEQY
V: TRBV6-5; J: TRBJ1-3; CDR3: ASSYDGGGPGNTIY
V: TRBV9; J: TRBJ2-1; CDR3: ASSPARSSYNEQF
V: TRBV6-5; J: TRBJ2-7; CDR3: ASSWGYGRDSYEQY
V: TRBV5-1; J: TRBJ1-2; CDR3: ASSLGETGSGYT
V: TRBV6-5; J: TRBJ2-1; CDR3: ASSYLDGSSYNEQF
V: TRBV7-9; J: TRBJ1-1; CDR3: ASSSLPYTEAF
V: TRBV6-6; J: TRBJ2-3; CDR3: GWPRKWADTQY
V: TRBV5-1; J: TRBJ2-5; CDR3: ASSWPEEREGGETQY
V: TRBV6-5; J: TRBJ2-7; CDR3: ASSYSYIDYEQY
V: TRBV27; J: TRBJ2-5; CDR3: ASSLWARETQY
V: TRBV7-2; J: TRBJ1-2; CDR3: ASSLIRWDRAYT
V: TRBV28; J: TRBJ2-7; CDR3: ASSSGQSTYEQY
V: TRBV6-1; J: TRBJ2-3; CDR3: ASSESQY
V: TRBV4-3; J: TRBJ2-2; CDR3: ASSMDLGQGTTGELF
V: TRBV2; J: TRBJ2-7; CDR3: ATSRGGVNYEQY
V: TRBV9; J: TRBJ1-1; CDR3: ASSPFTGTGGTEAF
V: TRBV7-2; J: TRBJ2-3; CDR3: ASRLAGDPRTDTQY
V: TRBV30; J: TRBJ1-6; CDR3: AWSDGISSYNSPLH
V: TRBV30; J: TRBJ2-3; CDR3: AWSNVQGDTQY
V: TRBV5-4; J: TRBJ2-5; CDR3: ASSLTGSEETQY
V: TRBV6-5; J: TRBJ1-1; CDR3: ASTGNTEAF
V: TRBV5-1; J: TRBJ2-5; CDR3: ASSLGDFSQETQY
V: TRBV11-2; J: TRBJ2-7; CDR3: ASSPRDLNYEQY
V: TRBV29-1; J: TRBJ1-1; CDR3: SVITGATEAF
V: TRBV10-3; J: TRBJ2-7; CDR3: AIAPDNSYEQY
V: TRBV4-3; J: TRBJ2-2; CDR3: ASSQDAGANTGELF
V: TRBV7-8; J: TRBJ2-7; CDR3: ASSLGTGYEQY
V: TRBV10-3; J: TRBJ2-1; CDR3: AISGVGNNEQF
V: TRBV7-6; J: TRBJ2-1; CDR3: ASSLGRTGVVTDEQF
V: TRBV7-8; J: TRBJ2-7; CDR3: ASSRGTAYEQY
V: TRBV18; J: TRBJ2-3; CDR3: ASSQDSGGATDTQY
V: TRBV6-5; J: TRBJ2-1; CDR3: ASSPGINNEQF
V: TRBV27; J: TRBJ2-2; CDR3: ASSLGFANTGELF
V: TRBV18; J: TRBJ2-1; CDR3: ASSPRALLPGGANEQF
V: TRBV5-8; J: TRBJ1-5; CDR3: ASSLENQPQH
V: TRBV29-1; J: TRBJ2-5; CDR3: SVEEGLAGNQETQY
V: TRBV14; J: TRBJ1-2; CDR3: ASSQAWLDGYT